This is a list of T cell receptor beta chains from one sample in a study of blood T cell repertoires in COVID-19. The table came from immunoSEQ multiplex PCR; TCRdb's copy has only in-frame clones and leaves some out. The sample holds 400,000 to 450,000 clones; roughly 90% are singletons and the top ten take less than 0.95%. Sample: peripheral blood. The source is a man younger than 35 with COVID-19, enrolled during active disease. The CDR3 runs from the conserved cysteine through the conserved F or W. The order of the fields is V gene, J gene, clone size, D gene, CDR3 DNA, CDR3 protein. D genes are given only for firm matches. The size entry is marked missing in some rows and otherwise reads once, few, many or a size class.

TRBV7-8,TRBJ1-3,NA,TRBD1,TGTGCCAGCAGCTTAAAGGCAGGGGGGCGGGGAAACACCATATATTTT,CASSLKAGGRGNTIYF
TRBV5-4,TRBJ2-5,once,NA,TGTGCCAGCAGCTTGCAGATTCAAGAGACCCAGTACTTC,CASSLQIQETQYF
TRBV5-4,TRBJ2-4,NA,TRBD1,TGTGCCAGCAGCTCCGGGACAGGGGACATTCAGTACTTC,CASSSGTGDIQYF
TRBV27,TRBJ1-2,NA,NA,TGTGCCAGCAGTTTGTTAGTTCCTGTCAGGGGAAGTAACTATGGCTACACCTTC,CASSLLVPVRGSNYGYTF
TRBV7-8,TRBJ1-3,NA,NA,TGTGCCAGCAGCTATGGACAAAGAAACACCATATATTTT,CASSYGQRNTIYF
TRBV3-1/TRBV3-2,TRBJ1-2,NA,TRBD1,TGTGCCAGCAGCCAAGGATTTACAGGGGGCCACTATGGCTACACCTTC,CASSQGFTGGHYGYTF
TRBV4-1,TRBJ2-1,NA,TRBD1,TGCGCCAGCAGCCCGCAGAACAGGGGGCGCAATGAGCAGTTCTTC,CASSPQNRGRNEQFF
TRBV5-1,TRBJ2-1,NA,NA,TGCGCCAGCAGCTTGGGGTCAGACAATGAGCAGTTCTTC,CASSLGSDNEQFF
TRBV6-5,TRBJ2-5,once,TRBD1,TGTGCCAGCAGTTACTCGGGACAGCAAGAGACCCAGTACTTC,CASSYSGQQETQYF
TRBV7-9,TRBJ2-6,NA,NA,TGTGCCAGCAGCAGCAGGGGTCTAGCCGGGGCCAACGTCCTGACTTTC,CASSSRGLAGANVLTF
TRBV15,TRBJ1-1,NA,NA,TGTGCCACCAGAATGGCCTCGGCAGGGGCCACTGAAGCTTTCTTT,CATRMASAGATEAFF
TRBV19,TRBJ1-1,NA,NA,TGTGCCAGTACCTCGGGGAGCATAGAAGCTTTCTTT,CASTSGSIEAFF
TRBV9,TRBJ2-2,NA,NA,TGTGCCAGCAGCGTAGTAGTAAGCGGCGGCGGGGAGCTGTTTTTT,CASSVVVSGGGELFF
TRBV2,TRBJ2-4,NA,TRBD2,TGTGCCAGCAGCGTGGACCTTAATAGCGGGAGTCTCCTAGCCAAAAACATTCAGTACTTC,CASSVDLNSGSLLAKNIQYF
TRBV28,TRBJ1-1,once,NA,TGTGCCAGCAGTCAGCAGGGGTGGACTGAAGCTTTCTTT,CASSQQGWTEAFF
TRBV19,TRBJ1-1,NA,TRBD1,TGTGCCAGTAGTATACAGGGGGACACTGAAGCTTTCTTT,CASSIQGDTEAFF